This TCR beta chain is from a study of CXCR3-negative and CXCR3-positive naive CD8 T cells. Study-wide findings and caveats: Higher TRB CDR3 hydrophobicity marked CXCR3-positive naive cells relative to CXCR3-negative naive cells.

Notes on this clonotype: Its matching antigen is unknown.

There are 13 residues in the CDR3. Germline CDR1 reads SQVTM; CDR2 reads ANQGSEA. 5' RACE with UMI labels generated the TRB cDNA libraries. TCRdb re-called the 5' RACE reads; one entry per CDR3 protein, DNA not given. The sample has approximately 56,000 distinct CDR3 sequences; the top ten hold around 1.5%. Sequencing input: naive CXCR3- CD8+ T cells from blood. As to subset: CD45RO-CCR7+CD27+CD95- naive CD8+ T cells lacking CXCR3 (TNR3-). The V gene is TRBV29-1, the J gene TRBJ1-5. The clonotype comes from a human donor in good health. Some clones in this sample may be carry-over from other donors' samples. The CDR3 spells CSVATEFNQPQHF.